A single sample is the source of the 8 T cell receptor beta chains below, sequenced in a study of T cell responses to AZD1222 COVID-19 vaccine. Here immunoSEQ multiplex PCR was the method, and the copy in TCRdb shows in-frame clones only, minus some. The table records roughly 55,000 clones, roughly 90% of them present only once. Here the sequenced sample was peripheral blood, taken on day 0 of AZD1222 vaccination. These TCRs come from an adult in good health.

The rearrangement joins TRBV25-1 to TRBJ2-1; 7 bases line up with TRBD1. CDR1 is MGHDK, CDR2 SYGVNS, per germline. The CDR3 is 16 amino acids. Trimming cost V 3 bases and J 0 bases; bases outside gene matches: 5. CDR3: CASSDPQGSSYNEQFF. The CDR3 DNA is TGTGCCAGCAGTGATCCACAGGGGAGCTCCTACAATGAGCAGTTCTTC. The variable domain in full, with the rest retrieved from reference TRBV25-1 and TRBJ2-1, is EADIYQTPRYLVIGTGKKITLECSQTMGHDKMYWYQQDPGMELHLIHYSYGVNSTEKGDLSSESTVSRIRTEHFPLTLESARPSHTSQYLCASSDPQGSSYNEQFFGPGTRLTVL.

The chain couples TRBV19 to TRBJ2-7; 7 nucleotides agree with TRBD1. The CDR3 is made up of 17 amino acids. Per germline, CDR1 LNHDA and CDR2 SQIVND (reference sequence). Trimming took 6 bases from V and 2 from J; bases not matched to a gene: 16. The DNA of the CDR3 is TGTGCCAGTAGATACCGGGACAGCGAATTACCACCCTACGAGCAGTACTTC. It encodes CASRYRDSELPPYEQYF.

The genes are TRBV28 and TRBJ1-2; 7 bases are shared with TRBD1. CDR1 MDHEN and CDR2 SYDVKM come from the germline V gene. This CDR3 spans 13 amino acids. With V trimmed by 8 bases and J by 2 bases, 5 bases remained unmatched. CDR3 in DNA: TGTGCCAGCTCCTGGGGACAGAACTATGGCTACACCTTC. It yields the protein CASSWGQNYGYTF.

The chain joins TRBV5-4 to TRBJ1-6; 8 bases agree with TRBD1. The J segment lost 7 bases and the V segment lost 4 bases, leaving 7 bases of the junction unmatched. From germline, CDR1 is SGHNT and CDR2 YYREEE (reference sequence). The CDR3 runs 15 residues. CDR3 sequence (DNA): TGTGCCAGCAGCATAGGACAGGGTCTGAATTCACCCCTCCACTTT. It specifies CASSIGQGLNSPLHF.

The rearrangement uses TRBV30 and TRBJ2-5; either TRBD1 or TRBD2 may supply D (5 bases each). Trimming removed 2 bases from V and 2 bases from J, with 9 bases in between. There are 13 residues in the CDR3. In germline, CDR1 is GTSNPN, CDR2 SVGIG (reference sequence). As DNA, the CDR3 is TGTGCCTGGAGTACGGGGCTACAAGAGACCCAGTACTTC. Protein product: CAWSTGLQETQYF. Combining the CDR3 with reference TRBV30 and TRBJ2-5 gives the whole variable domain SQTIHQWPATLVQPVGSPLSLECTVEGTSNPNLYWYRQAAGRGLQLLFYSVGIGQISSEVPQNLSASRPQDRQFILSSKKLLLSDSGFYLCAWSTGLQETQYFGPGTRLLVL.

The chain links TRBV9 to TRBJ2-3, with 7 bases aligning to TRBD2. V gave up 0 bases and J gave up 0 bases; unmatched junction bases: 7. The CDR3 covers 17 residues. Germline CDR1 and CDR2: SGDLS and YYNGEE. The CDR3 nucleotides are TGTGCCAGCAGCGTAGCGGGAGGCTCGCTTAGCACAGATACGCAGTATTTT. It codes for CASSVAGGSLSTDTQYF.

The gene calls are TRBV14 and TRBJ1-1; no clear D. The V gene lost 2 bases and the J gene lost 4 bases, with 11 bases spanning the gap. The CDR3 sequence is 14 residues long. Per the germline V gene, CDR1 is SGHDN and CDR2 is FVKESK. The CDR3 region is CASSQLRGSTEAFF. The CDR3 DNA sequence: TGTGCCAGCAGCCAATTGCGGGGTAGCACTGAAGCTTTCTTT.

The rearrangement links TRBV3-1 (or the pseudogene TRBV3-2) to TRBJ2-1; possible D gene TRBD2, 6 bases. CDR3 length equals 15 residues. Germline CDR1 and CDR2: LGHDT and YNNKEL (reference sequence). The V gene lost 0 bases and the J gene lost 4 bases, with 10 bases spanning the gap. CDR3 bases: TGTGCCAGCAGCCAAGATAGGGGACTTTACAATGAGCAGTTCTTC. Translating it yields CASSQDRGLYNEQFF.